This note documents a single T cell receptor (beta chain) sequence. Its specific antigen is unknown. The source of the sample is a study of CXCR3-negative and CXCR3-positive naive CD8 T cells (dated by TCRdb to 2018 to 2020). Looking at the study overall: In total, 130 million to 150 million TRB reads were obtained, or roughly 1.5 +/- 0.3 million reads per library. TRBV-TRBJ cluster analysis included naive subsets from roughly 5 donors and memory cells from 3 donors. Diversity and physicochemical repertoire analyses were performed on around twelve donors pooled from two independent experiments. What the research found in general, with its limitations: Similar TRBV-TRBJ usage was shown by naive CXCR3-negative and CXCR3-positive cells from the same donor, whereas distinct patterns were shown by memory cells. Compared with CXCR3-negative naive cells, CXCR3-positive naive cells had TRB CDR3s with higher hydrophobicity (lower Kidera factor 4), lower energy, and higher strength and volume indices. Both naive subsets had comparably high repertoire diversity, while memory CD8+ T cells had much lower repertoire diversity. CXCR3 expression partially decreased after cryopreservation, so most assays used freshly isolated PBMCs. Because surface CD5, which is linked to self-reactivity in mice, was comparable between the naive subsets, TCR interaction strength was also inferred from the physicochemical properties of TRB CDR3s.

For every CD8+ T cell subset, 300,000 cells were flow-sorted straight into RLT lysis buffer, and each subset was sorted in triplicate. Naive CD8+ T cells were defined stringently as CD45RO-CCR7+CD27+CD95- to exclude memory contaminants. Peripheral blood mononuclear cells were isolated from buffy coats using standard density gradient centrifugation. Naive CXCR3-negative and CXCR3-positive CD8+ T cells were flow-sorted using a FACSAria III. Total RNA was extracted from sorted cells using an RNeasy Mini Kit. From its cysteine to its phenylalanine, the CDR3 spans 16 amino acids. Only the protein is available. The germline V gene (reference sequence) provides CDR1 PRHDT and CDR2 FYEKMQ. TCRdb names NextSeq 550 as the instrument used. The Human TCR Profiling Kit (MiLaboratory) was used to make UMI-labeled 5' RACE TRB cDNA libraries. The full amount of extracted RNA was used for cDNA synthesis, and the full amount of resulting cDNA was used for PCR amplification. Libraries were prepared in parallel with an identical number of PCR cycles. The study's own analysis went as follows. About 53,000 +/- 9,400 unique UMI-labeled TRB cDNA molecules per library were extracted with MIGEC and MiXCR, with at least two reads per UMI required. On average, each library contained approximately 40,000 +/- 10,000 functional in-frame TRB CDR3 nucleotide clonotypes without stop codons. After each sample was downsampled to 5000 UMI-labeled TRB molecules, VDJtools was used to calculate diversity metrics such as normalized Shannon-Wiener and Chao1. VDJtools was used to calculate clonotype-size-weighted physicochemical properties of the central five CDR3 residues, namely interaction energy, strength, volume and Kidera factor 4. TCRdb reprocessed the raw reads; every CDR3 protein sequence is a single record, and DNA is not supplied. These V and J calls rely on TCRdb rather than the paper's analysis. The table held for this sample gives about 120,000 distinct CDR3 sequences. The ten largest clones capture around 0.36% of the sample.

What was sequenced was naive CXCR3+ CD8+ T cells from blood. Read against the paper, the sample's cell subset or site label means: CD45RO-CCR7+CD27+CD95- naive CD8+ T cells expressing CXCR3 (TNR3+). The chain was built from TRBV13 and TRBJ2-7. This clonotype originated in a human donor in good health. Some clones in this sample may be carry-over from other donors' samples. The encoded CDR3 is CASSLGPLSEYDEQYF.